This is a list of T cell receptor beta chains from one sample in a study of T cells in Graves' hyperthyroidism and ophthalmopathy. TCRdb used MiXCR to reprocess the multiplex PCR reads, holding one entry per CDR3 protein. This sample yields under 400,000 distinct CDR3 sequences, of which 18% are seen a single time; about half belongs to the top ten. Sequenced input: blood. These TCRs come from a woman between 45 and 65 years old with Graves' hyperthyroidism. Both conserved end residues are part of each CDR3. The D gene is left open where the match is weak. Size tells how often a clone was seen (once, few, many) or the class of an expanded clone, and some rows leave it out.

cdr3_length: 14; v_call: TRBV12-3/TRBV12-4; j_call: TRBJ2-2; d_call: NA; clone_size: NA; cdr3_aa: CASSLYENTGELFF; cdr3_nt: TGTGCCAGCAGTTTATATGAGAACACCGGGGAGCTGTTTTTT
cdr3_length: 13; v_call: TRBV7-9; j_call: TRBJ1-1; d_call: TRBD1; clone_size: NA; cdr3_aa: CASSTGTGDFDFF; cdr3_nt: TGTGCCAGCAGCACCGGGACAGGGGATTTTGATTTCTTT
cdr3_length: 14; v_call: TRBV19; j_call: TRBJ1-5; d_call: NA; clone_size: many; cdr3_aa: CASSQGPSNQPQHF; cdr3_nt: TGTGCCAGTTCCCAGGGGCCTAGCAATCAGCCCCAGCATTTT
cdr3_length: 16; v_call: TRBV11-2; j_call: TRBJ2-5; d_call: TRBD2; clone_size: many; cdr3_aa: CASSPSGGASEETQYF; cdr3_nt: TGTGCCAGCAGCCCTAGCGGGGGGGCCTCGGAAGAGACCCAGTACTTC
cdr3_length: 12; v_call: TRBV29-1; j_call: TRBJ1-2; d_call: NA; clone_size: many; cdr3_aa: CSVPHTNYGYTF; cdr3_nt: TGCAGCGTTCCTCACACGAACTATGGCTACACCTTC
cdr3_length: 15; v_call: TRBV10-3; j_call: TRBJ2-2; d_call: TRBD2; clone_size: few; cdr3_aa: CAISGLAASTGELFF; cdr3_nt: TGTGCCATCAGCGGACTAGCGGCCAGCACCGGGGAGCTGTTTTTT
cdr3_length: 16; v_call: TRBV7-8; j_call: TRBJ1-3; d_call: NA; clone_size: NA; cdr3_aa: CASSLSQAVSGNTIYF; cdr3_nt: TGTGCCAGCAGCTTATCACAGGCAGTATCTGGAAACACCATATATTTT
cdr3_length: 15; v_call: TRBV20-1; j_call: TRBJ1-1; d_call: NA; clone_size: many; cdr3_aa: CSAILGGRMNTEAFF; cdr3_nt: TGCAGTGCCATCCTTGGGGGACGGATGAACACTGAAGCTTTCTTT
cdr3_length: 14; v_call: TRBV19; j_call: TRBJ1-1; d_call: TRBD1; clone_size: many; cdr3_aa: CASSGYRGETEAFF; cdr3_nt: TGTGCCAGTAGTGGCTACAGGGGGGAGACTGAAGCTTTCTTT
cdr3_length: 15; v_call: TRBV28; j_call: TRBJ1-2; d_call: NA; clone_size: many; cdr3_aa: CASSSTGLANYGYTF; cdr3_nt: TGTGCCAGCAGCTCAACAGGGTTAGCTAACTATGGCTACACCTTC
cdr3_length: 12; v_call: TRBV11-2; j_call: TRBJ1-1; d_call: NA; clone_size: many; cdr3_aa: CASRHSNTEAFF; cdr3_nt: TGTGCCAGCAGACACTCGAACACTGAAGCTTTCTTT
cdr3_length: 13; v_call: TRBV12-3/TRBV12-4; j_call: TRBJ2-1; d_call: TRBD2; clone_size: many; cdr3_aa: CASGTSGSNEQFF; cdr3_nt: TGTGCCAGCGGGACTAGCGGGAGCAATGAGCAGTTCTTC
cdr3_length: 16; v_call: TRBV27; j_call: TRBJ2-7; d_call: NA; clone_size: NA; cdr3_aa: CASSRTYGQGAYEQYF; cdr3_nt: TGTGCCAGCAGCCGCACCTACGGGCAGGGAGCCTACGAGCAGTACTTC
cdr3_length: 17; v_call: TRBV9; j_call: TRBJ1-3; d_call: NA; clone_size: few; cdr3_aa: CASSVGGGSASGNTIYF; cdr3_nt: TGTGCCAGCAGCGTGGGGGGCGGCAGCGCCTCTGGAAACACCATATATTTT
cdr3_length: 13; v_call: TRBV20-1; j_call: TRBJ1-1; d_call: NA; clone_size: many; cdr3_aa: CSASQGSLAEAFF; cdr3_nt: TGCAGTGCTAGTCAGGGGTCGTTGGCTGAAGCTTTCTTT
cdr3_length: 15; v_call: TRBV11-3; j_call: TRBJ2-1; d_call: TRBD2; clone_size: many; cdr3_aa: CASSLERGFRNEQFF; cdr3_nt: TGTGCCAGCAGCTTGGAGCGGGGGTTTAGAAATGAGCAGTTCTTC
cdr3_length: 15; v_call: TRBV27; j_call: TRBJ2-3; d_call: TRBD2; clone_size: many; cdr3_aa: CASSLSRLAADTQYF; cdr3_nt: TGTGCCAGCAGTTTATCCCGACTAGCAGCGGATACGCAGTATTTT
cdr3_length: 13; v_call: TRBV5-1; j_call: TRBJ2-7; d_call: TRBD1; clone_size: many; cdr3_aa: CASTGTGYNEQYF; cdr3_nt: TGCGCCAGCACCGGGACAGGGTACAACGAGCAGTACTTC
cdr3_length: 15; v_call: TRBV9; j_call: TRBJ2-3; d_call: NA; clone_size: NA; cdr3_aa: CASSAQGGSTETQYF; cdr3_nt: TGTGCCAGCAGCGCCCAGGGGGGCAGCACAGAAACGCAGTATTTT
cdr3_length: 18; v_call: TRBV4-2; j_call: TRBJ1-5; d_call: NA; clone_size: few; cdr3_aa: CASSQASVYSLGNQPQHF; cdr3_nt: TGTGCCAGCAGCCAAGCGTCGGTATATAGCTTGGGCAATCAGCCCCAGCATTTT
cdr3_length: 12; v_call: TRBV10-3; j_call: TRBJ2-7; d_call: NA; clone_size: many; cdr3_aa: CAIRGSTYEQYF; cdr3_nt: TGTGCCATCAGAGGCAGTACCTACGAGCAGTACTTC
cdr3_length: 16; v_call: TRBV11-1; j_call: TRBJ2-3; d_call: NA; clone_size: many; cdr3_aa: CASSLGVQVRTDTQYF; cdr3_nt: TGTGCCAGCAGCTTAGGAGTACAAGTTCGCACAGATACGCAGTATTTT
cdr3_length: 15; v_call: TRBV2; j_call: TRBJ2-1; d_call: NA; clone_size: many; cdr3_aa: CASSRNEFSYNEQFF; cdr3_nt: TGTGCCAGCAGTCGGAACGAGTTCTCCTACAATGAGCAGTTCTTC
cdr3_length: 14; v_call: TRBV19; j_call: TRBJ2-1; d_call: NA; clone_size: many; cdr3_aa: CASSKDPGSNEQFF; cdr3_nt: TGTGCCAGTAGTAAAGACCCGGGTAGTAATGAGCAGTTCTTC
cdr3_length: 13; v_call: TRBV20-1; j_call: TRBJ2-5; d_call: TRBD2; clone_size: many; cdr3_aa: CSANLAGEETQYF; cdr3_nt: TGCAGTGCTAATTTAGCGGGGGAAGAGACCCAGTACTTC
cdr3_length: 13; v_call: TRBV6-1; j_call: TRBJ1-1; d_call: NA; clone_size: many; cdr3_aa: CASRKEAGTEAFF; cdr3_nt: TGTGCCAGCAGGAAGGAGGCGGGCACTGAAGCTTTCTTT
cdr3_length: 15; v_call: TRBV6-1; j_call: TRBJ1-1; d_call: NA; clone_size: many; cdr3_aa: CASSDQDRGNTEAFF; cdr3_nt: TGTGCCAGCAGTGACCAGGACCGAGGTAACACTGAAGCTTTCTTT
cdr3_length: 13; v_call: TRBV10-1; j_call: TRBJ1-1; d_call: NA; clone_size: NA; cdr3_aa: CASRQGPRGEAFF; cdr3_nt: TGCGCCAGCAGACAGGGCCCTCGAGGTGAAGCTTTCTTT
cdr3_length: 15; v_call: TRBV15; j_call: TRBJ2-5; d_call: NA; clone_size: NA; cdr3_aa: CATSTWGRVQETQYF; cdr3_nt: TGTGCCACCAGCACCTGGGGACGGGTCCAAGAGACCCAGTACTTC
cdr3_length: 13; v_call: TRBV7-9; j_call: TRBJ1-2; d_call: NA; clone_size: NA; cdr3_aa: CASSHGGLYGYTF; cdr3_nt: TGTGCCAGCAGCCACGGCGGACTGTATGGCTACACCTTC
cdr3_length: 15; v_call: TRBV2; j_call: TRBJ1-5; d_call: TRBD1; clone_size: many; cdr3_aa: CASSVDRGWNQPQHF; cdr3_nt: TGTGCCAGCAGTGTGGACAGGGGGTGGAATCAGCCCCAGCATTTT
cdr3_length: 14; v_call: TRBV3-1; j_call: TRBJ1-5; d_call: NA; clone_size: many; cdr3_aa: CASSPRGSNQPQHF; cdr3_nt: TGTGCCAGCAGCCCCCGGGGGAGCAATCAGCCCCAGCATTTT
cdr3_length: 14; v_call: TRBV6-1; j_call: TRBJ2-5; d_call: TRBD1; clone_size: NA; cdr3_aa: CASSGDRGGGTQYF; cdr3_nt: TGTGCCAGCAGTGGAGACAGGGGTGGGGGGACCCAGTACTTC
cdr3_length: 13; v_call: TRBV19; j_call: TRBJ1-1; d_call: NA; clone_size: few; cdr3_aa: CASLTGTKTEAFF; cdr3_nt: TGTGCCAGCCTCACCGGGACAAAAACTGAAGCTTTCTTT
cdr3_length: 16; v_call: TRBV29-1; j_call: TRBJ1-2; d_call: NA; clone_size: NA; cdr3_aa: CSVEDRSPAGRGGYTF; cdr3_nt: TGCAGCGTTGAAGATCGGTCACCGGCAGGGAGAGGAGGCTACACCTTC
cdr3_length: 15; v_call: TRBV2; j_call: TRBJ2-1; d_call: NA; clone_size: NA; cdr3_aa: CASSVRGGYYNEQFF; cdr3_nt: TGTGCCAGCAGTGTCAGGGGTGGCTACTACAATGAGCAGTTCTTC
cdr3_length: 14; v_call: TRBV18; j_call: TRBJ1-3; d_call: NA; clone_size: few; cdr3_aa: CASAGRNSGNTIYF; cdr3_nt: TGTGCCAGCGCCGGACGGAACTCTGGAAACACCATATATTTT
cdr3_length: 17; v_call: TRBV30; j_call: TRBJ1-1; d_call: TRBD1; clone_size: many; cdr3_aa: CAWSVVWDRGRFTEAFF; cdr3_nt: TGTGCCTGGAGTGTAGTTTGGGACAGGGGGCGTTTCACTGAAGCTTTCTTT
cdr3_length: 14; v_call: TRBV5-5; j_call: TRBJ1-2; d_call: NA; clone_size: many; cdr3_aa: CASSLFIGTNGYTF; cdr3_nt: TGTGCCAGCAGCTTGTTTATCGGGACAAATGGCTACACCTTC
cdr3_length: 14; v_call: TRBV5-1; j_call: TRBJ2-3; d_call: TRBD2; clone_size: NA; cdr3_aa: CASSKGLAADTQYF; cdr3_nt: TGCGCCAGCAGCAAGGGACTAGCGGCAGATACGCAGTATTTT
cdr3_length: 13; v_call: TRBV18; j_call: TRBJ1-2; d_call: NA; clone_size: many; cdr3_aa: CASSTGVDYGYTF; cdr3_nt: TGTGCCAGCTCAACCGGGGTCGACTATGGCTACACCTTC
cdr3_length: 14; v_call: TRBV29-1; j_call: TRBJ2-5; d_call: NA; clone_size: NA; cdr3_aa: CSVEGGRQAETQYF; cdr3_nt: TGCAGCGTTGAAGGGGGGAGGCAAGCGGAGACCCAGTACTTC
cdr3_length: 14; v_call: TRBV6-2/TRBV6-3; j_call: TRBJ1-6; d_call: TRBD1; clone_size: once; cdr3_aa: CASRAGGSNSPLHF; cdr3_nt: TGTGCCAGCCGGGCAGGGGGCAGTAATTCACCCCTCCACTTT
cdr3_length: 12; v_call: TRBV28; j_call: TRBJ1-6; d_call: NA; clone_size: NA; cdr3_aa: CASQFFNSPLHF; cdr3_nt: TGTGCCAGTCAGTTTTTTAATTCACCCCTCCACTTT
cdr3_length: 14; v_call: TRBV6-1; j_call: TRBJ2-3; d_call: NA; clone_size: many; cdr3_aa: CASRTGTQSDTQYF; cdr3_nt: TGTGCCAGCAGAACCGGGACCCAATCGGATACGCAGTATTTT
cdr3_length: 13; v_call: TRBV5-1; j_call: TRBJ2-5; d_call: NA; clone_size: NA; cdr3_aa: CASKETPQETQYF; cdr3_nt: TGCGCCAGCAAGGAGACCCCCCAAGAGACCCAGTACTTC
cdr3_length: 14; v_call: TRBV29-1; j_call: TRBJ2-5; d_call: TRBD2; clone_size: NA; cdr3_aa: CSVVGGRYQETQYF; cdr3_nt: TGCAGCGTTGTAGGCGGGAGATACCAAGAGACCCAGTACTTC
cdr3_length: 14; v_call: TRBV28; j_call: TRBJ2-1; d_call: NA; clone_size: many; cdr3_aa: CASSRGPAYNEQFF; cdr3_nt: TGTGCCAGCAGCCGCGGGCCGGCCTACAATGAGCAGTTCTTC
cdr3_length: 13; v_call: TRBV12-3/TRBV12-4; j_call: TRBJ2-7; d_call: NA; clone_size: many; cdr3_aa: CASTDINSYEQYF; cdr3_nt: TGTGCCAGCACGGACATAAACTCCTACGAGCAGTACTTC
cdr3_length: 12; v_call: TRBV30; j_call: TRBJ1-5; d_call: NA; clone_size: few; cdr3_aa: CAWSNSNQPQHF; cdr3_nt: TGTGCCTGGAGTAATAGCAATCAGCCCCAGCATTTT
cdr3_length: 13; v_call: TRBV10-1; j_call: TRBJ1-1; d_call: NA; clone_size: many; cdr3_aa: CASSDSGRDEAFF; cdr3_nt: TGCGCCAGCAGTGACTCGGGGCGGGATGAAGCTTTCTTT